Following are 23 T cell receptor beta chains from one sample sequenced in a study of cytomegalovirus exposure and HLA in healthy donors. Primers included in the PCR were 60 Vbeta and 13 Jbeta primers. Assay used: immunoSEQ multiplex PCR; TCRdb lists only in-frame clones, some missing. The table lists 150,000 to 200,000 clones, roughly 80% of them singletons. The sequenced material came from PBMCs. These receptors were obtained from a boy aged 5-17 years in good health and CMV-seronegative.

V usage is TRBV2 and J usage is TRBJ1-2; TRBD1 matches at 8 bases. This CDR3 has 16 residues. The junction had 11 bases not matched to a gene; V was cut back by 5 bases and J by 3 bases. The germline gives CDR1 SNHLY, CDR2 FYNNEI. The CDR3 DNA follows: TGTGCCAGCAGTTATCCGGGACAGGATTCCGACTATGGCTACACCTTC. The encoded protein is CASSYPGQDSDYGYTF.

This chain connects TRBV18 to TRBJ2-2, with 9 bases that match TRBD2. Germline loops: CDR1 KGHSH, CDR2 LQKENI. The CDR3 has 16 amino acids. Trimming at V came to 4 bases and at J to 4 bases, leaving 7 bases not matched to a gene. The CDR3 is CASSLKTSGITGELFF. DNA for the CDR3: TGTGCCAGCTCACTGAAGACTAGCGGTATCACCGGGGAGCTGTTTTTT.

The chain is built from TRBV5-1 and TRBJ2-6, with D possibly being TRBD2 (6 bases). CDR3 length: 16 amino acids. Trimming left V 5 bases short and J 2 bases short, with 14 bases between. Germline V gives CDR1 SGHRS, CDR2 YFSETQ. The CDR3 spells CASRSIGGTGANVLTF. The CDR3, as DNA: TGCGCCAGCAGATCGATCGGGGGAACTGGGGCCAACGTCCTGACTTTC.

The chain has TRBV2 and TRBJ1-5; TRBD1 is a possible D gene (5 bases). Germline CDR1 SNHLY, CDR2 FYNNEI. The CDR3 spans 15 residues. The V end lost 0 bases, the J end lost 1 base, and 7 bases lay between the germline ends. The CDR3 nucleotides read TGTGCCAGCAGTGAAGCGCGGGGGAGCAATCAGCCCCAGCATTTT. Translated: CASSEARGSNQPQHF. The full variable domain, with the rest looked up from reference TRBV2 and TRBJ1-5, is EPEVTQTPSHQVTQMGQEVILRCVPISNHLYFYWYRQILGQKVEFLVSFYNNEISEKSEIFDDQFSVERPDGSNFTLKIRSTKLEDSAMYFCASSEARGSNQPQHFGDGTRLSIL.

The gene calls are TRBV27 and TRBJ2-1; 13 nucleotides align to TRBD2. Trimming removed 4 bases from V and 3 bases from J; junction bases left unmatched: 0. Germline V gives CDR1 MNHEY, CDR2 SMNVEV (reference sequence). This CDR3 region has 15 residues. The CDR3 DNA sequence: TGTGCCAGCAGTTGGACTAGCGGGGGCTACAATGAGCAGTTCTTC. Its translation: CASSWTSGGYNEQFF.

The chain is built from TRBV4-1 and TRBJ1-2; TRBD1 matches at 10 bases. Germline-derived CDR1 and CDR2 are MGHRA and YSYEKL. Losses at the gene ends were 3 bases for V and 8 bases for J; bases not matched to a gene: 6. The CDR3 contains 14 residues. CDR3 region: CASSQPGQGKGYTF. DNA for the CDR3: TGCGCCAGCAGCCAGCCGGGACAGGGGAAGGGCTACACCTTC.

For this clone: The junction shows a germline mismatch at one end, possibly a read error. The sample contains more than one DNA sequence encoding this CDR3. The V gene is TRBV27, the J gene TRBJ2-7, with 10 nucleotides matching TRBD2. The CDR3 length is 17 residues. Germline CDR1 MNHEY, CDR2 SMNVEV (reference sequence). In DNA, the CDR3 is TGTGCCAGCAGCTTATTCTCCTCGGCTAGCGGGAGTTACGAGCAGTACTTC. This sequence encodes CASSLFSSASGSYEQYF.

The chain carries TRBV4-3 and TRBJ1-2; a weak D match, TRBD1 (5 bases). The CDR3 extends over 17 amino acids. V gave up 4 bases and J gave up 6 bases, with 24 bases separating them. The germline gives CDR1 LGHNA, CDR2 YSLEER. CDR3 region: CASSPLAGGPGFNGYTF. Here the CDR3 DNA reads TGCGCCAGCAGCCCCCTGGCGGGAGGGCCAGGGTTTAATGGCTACACCTTC.

This chain links TRBV5-1 with TRBJ2-7, with 7 bases fitting TRBD2. V trimming: 0 bases; J trimming: 3 bases; junction bases outside the gene matches: 9. The CDR3 extends over 16 amino acids. Germline V gene data show CDR1 as SGHRS and CDR2 as YFSETQ. The CDR3 protein is CASSLGGLTFSYEQYF. CDR3 DNA sequence: TGCGCCAGCAGCTTGGGGGGACTAACTTTTAGCTACGAGCAGTACTTC.

A remark on this clone: The junction differs from germline at one of its ends, possibly a read error. The chain links TRBV4-2 to TRBJ2-6; tentative D call: TRBD2 (5 bases). CDR3 size: 18 residues. The germline gives CDR1 LGHNA, CDR2 YNFKEQ. The CDR3 sequence: CASSQDRNIRTGANVLTF. For the CDR3, the DNA is TGTGCCAGCAGCCAAGATCGGAACATCCGGACTGGTGCCAACGTCCTGACTTTC.

The chain carries TRBV5-6 and TRBJ2-2; 7 bases are a match to TRBD1. The CDR3 spans 15 residues. Germline V gene sequence: CDR1 SGHDT, CDR2 YYEEEE. After removal of 1 base from V and 5 bases from J, the junction contained 5 bases not matched to a gene. The CDR3 region has the DNA TGTGCCAGCAGCTTGAGTGACAGGGTTACCGGGGAGCTGTTTTTT. This codes for CASSLSDRVTGELFF.

The chain couples TRBV19 to TRBJ2-7, with TRBD2 as a possible D gene (6 bases). Trimming removed 6 bases from V and 3 bases from J, with 15 bases in between. This CDR3 region has 14 residues. The V gene's germline CDR1 is LNHDA and CDR2 SQIVND (reference sequence). CDR3 DNA: TGTGCCAGTAGCCGAGTCTCGGGGGACTACGAGCAGTACTTC. Translating gives CASSRVSGDYEQYF.

The rearrangement joins TRBV5-1 to TRBJ2-1; 8 nucleotides align to TRBD2. Losses at the gene ends were 1 base for V and 0 bases for J; bases not matched to a gene: 3. CDR1 is SGHRS, CDR2 YFSETQ, per germline. There are 16 residues in the CDR3. The DNA of the CDR3 is TGCGCCAGCAGCTTGTTTCTAGCGGGCTCCTACAATGAGCAGTTCTTC. This gives the protein CASSLFLAGSYNEQFF. Full variable domain (remainder filled in from reference TRBV5-1 and TRBJ2-1): KAGVTQTPRYLIKTRGQQVTLSCSPISGHRSVSWYQQTPGQGLQFLFEYFSETQRNKGNFPGRFSGRQFSNSRSEMNVSTLELGDSALYLCASSLFLAGSYNEQFFGPGTRLTVL.

The chain is built from TRBV13 and TRBJ2-7; D might be TRBD1 (6 bases). The CDR3 sequence is 17 residues long. In germline, CDR1 is PRHDT, CDR2 FYEKMQ (reference sequence). Trimming cost V 5 bases and J 0 bases, with 20 bases left between them. In DNA, the CDR3 is TGTGCCAGCAGCCCTCCCGTTCAGGGGAGAAACTCCTACGAGCAGTACTTC. Translating gives CASSPPVQGRNSYEQYF.

A few counts support this clone. The rearrangement uses TRBV7-3 and TRBJ2-7; D might be TRBD1 (5 bases). V lost 5 bases, J lost 0 bases, and 11 bases lay in between. Germline V gene data show CDR1 as SGHTA and CDR2 as FQGTGA. The CDR3 totals 14 residues. The CDR3 DNA sequence: TGTGCCAGCAGCGAAACAGGTAGCTCCTACGAGCAGTACTTC. It yields the protein CASSETGSSYEQYF.

The count of this clone is one. The chain combines TRBV5-4 with TRBJ1-5; no clear D. Germline-derived CDR1 and CDR2 are SGHNT and YYREEE (reference sequence). V dropped 0 bases and J dropped 4 bases, with 8 bases sitting between them. This CDR3 has 14 residues. CDR3 in DNA: TGTGCCAGCAGCTTGGCACCACTTAATCAGCCCCAGCATTTT. Protein: CASSLAPLNQPQHF.

This clone has a single count. The V call is TRBV9, the J call TRBJ1-2, with 9 positions matching TRBD1. Germline-derived CDR1 and CDR2 are SGDLS and YYNGEE. The junction had 1 base not matched to a gene; V was cut back by 2 bases and J by 2 bases. This CDR3 is built from 14 residues. DNA for the CDR3: TGTGCCAGCAGCGTCGGGACAGGGAACTATGGCTACACCTTC. This encodes CASSVGTGNYGYTF.

This clone occurred a few times. V and J are TRBV6-6 and TRBJ1-1, with D unclear. Germline CDR1 MNHNY, CDR2 SVGAGI (reference sequence). The CDR3 sequence is 15 residues long. Trimming cost V 1 base and J 5 bases, with 14 bases left between them. CDR3 nucleotide sequence: TGTGCCAGCAGTTACTTCACTTCTTCGGGGACTGAAGCTTTCTTT. Amino acids: CASSYFTSSGTEAFF.

This clone was seen a few times. This rearrangement joins TRBV29-1 to TRBJ2-7; 11 bases match TRBD1. The trim removed 1 base at V and 3 bases at J, leaving 5 bases unmatched. Germline CDR1 is SQVTM and CDR2 is ANQGSEA. There are 15 residues in the CDR3. CDR3 coding DNA: TGCAGCGTTGAAGGGCAGGGACAGGGGGGCTACGAGCAGTACTTC. Translation: CSVEGQGQGGYEQYF.

The chain uses TRBV12-2 and TRBJ1-2. TRBV12-2 is a pseudogene. The CDR3 has 14 residues. Here the CDR3 DNA reads TGTGCAAGTCGCTTCGATAGCCCGTCCTATGGCTACACCTTC. It yields the protein CASRFDSPSYGYTF.

The chain employs TRBV5-1 and TRBJ2-7; the D gene is possibly TRBD1 (5 bases). V lost 0 bases to trimming and J lost 6 bases, with 16 bases between them. The germline CDR1 and CDR2 sequences are SGHRS and YFSETQ. The length of the CDR3 is 15 residues. CDR3 in amino acids: CASSLEAGQGSEQYF. The CDR3 region has the DNA TGCGCCAGCAGCTTGGAGGCAGGGCAGGGCTCCGAGCAGTACTTC.

V usage is TRBV5-1 and J usage is TRBJ1-2; D remains unclear. V lost 0 bases, J lost 3 bases, and 9 bases lay in between. The CDR3 runs to 14 residues. The germline gives CDR1 SGHRS, CDR2 YFSETQ. DNA of the CDR3: TGCGCCAGCAGCTTGGCCGGGTCCCACTATGGCTACACCTTC. It translates to CASSLAGSHYGYTF.

The chain carries TRBV6-4 and TRBJ2-2, with 7 bases matching TRBD1. CDR1 MRHNA and CDR2 SNTAGT come from the germline V gene. This CDR3 has 14 residues. J was trimmed by 3 bases and V by 2 bases; bases with no gene match: 0. CDR3 DNA: TGTGCCAGCAGTGACGGGACAGACACCGGGGAGCTGTTTTTT. It yields the protein CASSDGTDTGELFF.